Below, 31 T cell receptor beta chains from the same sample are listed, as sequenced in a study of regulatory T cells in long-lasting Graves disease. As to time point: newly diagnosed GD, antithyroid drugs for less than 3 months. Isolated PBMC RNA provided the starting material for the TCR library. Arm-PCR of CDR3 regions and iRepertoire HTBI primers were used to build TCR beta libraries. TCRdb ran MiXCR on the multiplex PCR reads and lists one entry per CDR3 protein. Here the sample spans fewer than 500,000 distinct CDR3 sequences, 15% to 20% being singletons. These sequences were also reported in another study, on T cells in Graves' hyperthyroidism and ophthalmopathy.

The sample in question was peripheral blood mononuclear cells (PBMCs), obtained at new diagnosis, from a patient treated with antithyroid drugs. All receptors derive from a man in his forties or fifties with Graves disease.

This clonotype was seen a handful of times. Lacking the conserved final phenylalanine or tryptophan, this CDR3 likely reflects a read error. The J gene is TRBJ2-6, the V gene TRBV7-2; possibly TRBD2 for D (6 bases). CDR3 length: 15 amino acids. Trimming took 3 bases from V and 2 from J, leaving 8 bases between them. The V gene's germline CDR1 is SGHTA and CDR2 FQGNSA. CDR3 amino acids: CASSFGGTGANVLTS. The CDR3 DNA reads TGTGCCAGCAGCTTCGGAGGGACTGGGGCCAACGTCCTGACTTCC.

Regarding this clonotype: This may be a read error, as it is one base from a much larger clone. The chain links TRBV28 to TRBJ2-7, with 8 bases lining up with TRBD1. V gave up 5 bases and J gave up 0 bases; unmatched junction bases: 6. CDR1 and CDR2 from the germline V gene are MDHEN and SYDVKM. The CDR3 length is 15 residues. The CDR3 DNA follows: TGTGCCAGCAGTGCTCGGACAGGGAGCTCCTACGAGCAGTACTTC. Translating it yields CASSARTGSSYEQYF.

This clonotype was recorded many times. CDR3 bases: TGTGCCAGCAGCTTAGGAAGCGGGATTAACCAAGAGACCCAGTACTTC. Translated: CASSLGSGINQETQYF. The rearrangement uses TRBV11-2 and TRBJ2-5, with 7 bases matching TRBD2. J lost 0 bases, V lost 1 base, and 5 bases had no gene match. CDR1 SGHAT and CDR2 FQNNGV come from the germline V gene. The CDR3 extends over 16 amino acids.

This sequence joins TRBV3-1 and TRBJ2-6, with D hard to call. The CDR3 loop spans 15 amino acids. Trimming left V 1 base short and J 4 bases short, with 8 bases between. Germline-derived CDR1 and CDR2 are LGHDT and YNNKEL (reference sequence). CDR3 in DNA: TGTGCCAGCAGCCAAGGTTTTGGCGGGGCCAACGTCCTGACTTTC. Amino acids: CASSQGFGGANVLTF. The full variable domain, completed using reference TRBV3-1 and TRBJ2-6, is DTAVSQTPKYLVTQMGNDKSIKCEQNLGHDTMYWYKQDSKKFLKIMFSYNNKELIINETVPNRFSPKSPDKAHLNLHINSLELGDSAVYFCASSQGFGGANVLTFGAGSRLTVL.

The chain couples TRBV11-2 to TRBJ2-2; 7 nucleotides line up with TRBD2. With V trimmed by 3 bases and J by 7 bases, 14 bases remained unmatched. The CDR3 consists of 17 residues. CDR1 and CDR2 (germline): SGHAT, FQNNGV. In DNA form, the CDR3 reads TGTGCCAGCAGCTTCCTCGGGAGGAGAGGGCGAGGCGGGGAGCTGTTTTTT. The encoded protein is CASSFLGRRGRGGELFF.

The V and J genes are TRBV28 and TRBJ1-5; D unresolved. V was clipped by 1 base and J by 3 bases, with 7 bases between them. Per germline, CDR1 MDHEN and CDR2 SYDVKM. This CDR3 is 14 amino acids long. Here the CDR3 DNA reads TGTGCCAGCAGTTTATCCGGTTACAATCAGCCCCAGCATTTT. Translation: CASSLSGYNQPQHF.

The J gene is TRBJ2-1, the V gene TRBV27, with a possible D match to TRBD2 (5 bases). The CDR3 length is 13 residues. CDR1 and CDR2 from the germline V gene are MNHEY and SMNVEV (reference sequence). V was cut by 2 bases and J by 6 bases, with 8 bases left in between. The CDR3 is CASSLAGFNEQFF. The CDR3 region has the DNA TGTGCCAGCAGTTTAGCGGGTTTCAATGAGCAGTTCTTC.

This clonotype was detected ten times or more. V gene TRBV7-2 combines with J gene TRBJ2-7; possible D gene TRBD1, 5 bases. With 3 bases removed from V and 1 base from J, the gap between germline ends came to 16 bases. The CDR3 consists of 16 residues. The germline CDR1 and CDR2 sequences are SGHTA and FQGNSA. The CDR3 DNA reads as TGTGCCAGCAGCTTGGCTGGACATATGGTATCCTACGAGCAGTACTTC. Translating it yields CASSLAGHMVSYEQYF.

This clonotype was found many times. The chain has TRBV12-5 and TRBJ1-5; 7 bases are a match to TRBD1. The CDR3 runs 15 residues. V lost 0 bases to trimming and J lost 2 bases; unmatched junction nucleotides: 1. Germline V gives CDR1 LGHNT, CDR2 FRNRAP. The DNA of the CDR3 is TGTGCTAGTGGTTTGGTAGACAGGGGCAATCAGCCCCAGCATTTT. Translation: CASGLVDRGNQPQHF.

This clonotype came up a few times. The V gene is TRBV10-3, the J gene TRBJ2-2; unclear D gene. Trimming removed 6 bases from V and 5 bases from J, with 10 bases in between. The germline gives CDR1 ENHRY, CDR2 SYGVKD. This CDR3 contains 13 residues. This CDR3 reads CAIRAIETGELFF. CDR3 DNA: TGTGCCATCAGGGCCATCGAGACCGGGGAGCTGTTTTTT.

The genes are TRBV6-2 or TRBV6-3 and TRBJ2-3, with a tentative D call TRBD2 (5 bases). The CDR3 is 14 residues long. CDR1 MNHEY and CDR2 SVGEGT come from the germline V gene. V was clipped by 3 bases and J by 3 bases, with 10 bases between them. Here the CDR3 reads CASSYSLATDTQYF. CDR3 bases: TGTGCCAGCAGTTATTCCCTAGCAACAGATACGCAGTATTTT.

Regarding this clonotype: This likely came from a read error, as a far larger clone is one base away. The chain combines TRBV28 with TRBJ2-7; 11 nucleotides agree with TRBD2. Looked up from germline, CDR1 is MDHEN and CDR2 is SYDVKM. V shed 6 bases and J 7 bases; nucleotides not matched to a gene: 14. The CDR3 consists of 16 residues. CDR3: CASRGGLAAFYNEQYF. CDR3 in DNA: TGTGCCAGCAGAGGGGGACTAGCGGCTTTTTACAATGAGCAGTACTTC.

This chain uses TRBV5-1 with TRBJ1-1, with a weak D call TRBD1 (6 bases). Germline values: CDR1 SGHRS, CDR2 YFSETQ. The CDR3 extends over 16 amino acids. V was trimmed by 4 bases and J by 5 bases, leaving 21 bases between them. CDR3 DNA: TGCGCCAGCAGCGACCGGGACATCCCGTGGGGAACTGAAGCTTTCTTT. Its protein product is CASSDRDIPWGTEAFF.

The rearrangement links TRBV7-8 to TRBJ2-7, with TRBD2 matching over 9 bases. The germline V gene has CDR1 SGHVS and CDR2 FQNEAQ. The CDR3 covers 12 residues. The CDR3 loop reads CGLGAGGYEQYF. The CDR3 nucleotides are TGTGGCTTAGGAGCGGGAGGTTACGAGCAGTACTTC.

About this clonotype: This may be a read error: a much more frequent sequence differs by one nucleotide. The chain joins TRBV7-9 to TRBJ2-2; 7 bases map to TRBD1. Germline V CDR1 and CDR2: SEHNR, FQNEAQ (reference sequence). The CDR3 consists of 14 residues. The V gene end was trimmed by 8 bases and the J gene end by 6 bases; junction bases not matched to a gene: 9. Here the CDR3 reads CASGSTGQAGELFF. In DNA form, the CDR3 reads TGTGCCAGCGGCTCGACAGGACAGGCCGGGGAGCTGTTTTTT. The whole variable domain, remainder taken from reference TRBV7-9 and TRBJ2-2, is DTGVSQNPRHKITKRGQNVTFRCDPISEHNRLYWYRQTLGQGPEFLTYFQNEAQLEKSRLLSDRFSAERPKGSFSTLEIQRTEQGDSAMYLCASGSTGQAGELFFGEGSRLTVL.

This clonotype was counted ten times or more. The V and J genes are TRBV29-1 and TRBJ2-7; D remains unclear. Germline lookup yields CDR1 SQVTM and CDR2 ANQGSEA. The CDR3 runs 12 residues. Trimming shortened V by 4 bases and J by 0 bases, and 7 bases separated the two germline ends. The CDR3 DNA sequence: TGCAGCGTTGTAATCAACTCCTACGAGCAGTACTTC. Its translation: CSVVINSYEQYF.

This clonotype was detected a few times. The CDR3 coding sequence is TGTGCCAGCAGTTTAGCGCAATTCGGAGGAGAACAGCAGTTCTTC. This encodes CASSLAQFGGEQQFF. V is TRBV12-3 or TRBV12-4 and J is TRBJ2-1, with D perhaps matching TRBD2 (5 bases). V was trimmed by 0 bases and J by 11 bases, leaving 17 bases between them. CDR3 length equals 15 residues.

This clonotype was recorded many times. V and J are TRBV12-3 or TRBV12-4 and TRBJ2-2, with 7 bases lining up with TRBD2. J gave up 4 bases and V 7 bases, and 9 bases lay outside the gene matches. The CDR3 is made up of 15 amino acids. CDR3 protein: CASTKPGGSTGELFF. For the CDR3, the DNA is TGTGCCAGCACCAAACCCGGGGGGAGCACCGGGGAGCTGTTTTTT.

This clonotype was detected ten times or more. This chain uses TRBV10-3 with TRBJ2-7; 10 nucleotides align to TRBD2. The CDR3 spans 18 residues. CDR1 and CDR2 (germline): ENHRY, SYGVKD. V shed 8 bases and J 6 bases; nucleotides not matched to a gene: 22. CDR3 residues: CAILKQGNEREGQGEQYF. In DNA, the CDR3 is TGTGCCATCCTAAAACAGGGGAACGAGCGGGAGGGCCAGGGCGAGCAGTACTTC.

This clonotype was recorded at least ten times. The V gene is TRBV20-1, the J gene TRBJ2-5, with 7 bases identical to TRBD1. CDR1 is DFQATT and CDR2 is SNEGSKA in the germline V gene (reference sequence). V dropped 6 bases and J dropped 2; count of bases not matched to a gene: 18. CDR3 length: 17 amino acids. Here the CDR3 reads CSALRQGSVTSQETQYF. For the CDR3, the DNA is TGCAGTGCCCTCAGACAGGGAAGCGTGACCTCTCAAGAGACCCAGTACTTC.

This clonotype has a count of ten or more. The CDR3 nucleotides are TGCAGCGTTGCGAGTTTGAATGAGCAGTTCTTC. Encoded protein: CSVASLNEQFF. V and J are TRBV29-1 and TRBJ2-1; D unresolved. Trimming removed 4 bases from V and 7 bases from J, with 8 bases in between. Germline V gene sequence: CDR1 SQVTM, CDR2 ANQGSEA. The CDR3 contains 11 residues.

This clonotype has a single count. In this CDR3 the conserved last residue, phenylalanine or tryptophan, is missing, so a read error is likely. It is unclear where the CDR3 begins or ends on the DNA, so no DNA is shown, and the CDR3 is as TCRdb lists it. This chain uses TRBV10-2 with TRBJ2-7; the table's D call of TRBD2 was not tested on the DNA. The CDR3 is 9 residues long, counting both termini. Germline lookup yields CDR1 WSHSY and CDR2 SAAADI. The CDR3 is CASSPGLAG.

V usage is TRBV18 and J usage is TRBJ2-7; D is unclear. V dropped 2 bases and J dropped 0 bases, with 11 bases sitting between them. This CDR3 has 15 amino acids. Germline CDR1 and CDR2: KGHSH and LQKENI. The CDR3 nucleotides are TGTGCCAGCTCACCAATAATAGACCTCTCCTACGAGCAGTACTTC. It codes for CASSPIIDLSYEQYF. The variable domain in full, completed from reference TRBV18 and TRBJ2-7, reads NAGVMQNPRHLVRRRGQEARLRCSPMKGHSHVYWYRQLPEEGLKFMVYLQKENIIDESGMPKERFSAEFPKEGPSILRIQQVVRGDSAAYFCASSPIIDLSYEQYFGPGTRLTVT.

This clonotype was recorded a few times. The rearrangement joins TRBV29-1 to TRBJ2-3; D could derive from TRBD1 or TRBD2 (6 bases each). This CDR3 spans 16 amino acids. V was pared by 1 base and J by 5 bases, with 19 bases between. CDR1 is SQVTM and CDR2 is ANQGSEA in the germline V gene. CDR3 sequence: CSVEGWVDRRGDTQYF. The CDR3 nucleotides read TGCAGCGTTGAAGGGTGGGTTGACAGGAGGGGAGATACGCAGTATTTT.

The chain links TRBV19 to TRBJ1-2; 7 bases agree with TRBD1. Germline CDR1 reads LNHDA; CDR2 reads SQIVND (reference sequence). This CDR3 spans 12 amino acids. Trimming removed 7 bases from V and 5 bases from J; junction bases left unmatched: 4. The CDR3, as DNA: TGTGCCAGTATGAGGGGACAGTATGGCTACACCTTC. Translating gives CASMRGQYGYTF.

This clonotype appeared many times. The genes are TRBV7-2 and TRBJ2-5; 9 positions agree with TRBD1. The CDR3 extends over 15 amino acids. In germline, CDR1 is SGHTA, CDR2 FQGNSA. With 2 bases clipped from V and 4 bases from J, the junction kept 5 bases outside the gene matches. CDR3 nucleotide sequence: TGTGCCAGCAGCTTAATACAGGGGGCACGAGAGACCCAGTACTTC. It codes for CASSLIQGARETQYF.

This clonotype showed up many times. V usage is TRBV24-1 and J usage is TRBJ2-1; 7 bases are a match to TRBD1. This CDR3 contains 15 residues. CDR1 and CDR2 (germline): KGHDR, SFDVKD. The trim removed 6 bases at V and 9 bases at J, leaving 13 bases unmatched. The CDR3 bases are TGTGCCACCAGTACGACAGGGTCGGAAACAATTGAGCAGTTCTTC. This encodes CATSTTGSETIEQFF.

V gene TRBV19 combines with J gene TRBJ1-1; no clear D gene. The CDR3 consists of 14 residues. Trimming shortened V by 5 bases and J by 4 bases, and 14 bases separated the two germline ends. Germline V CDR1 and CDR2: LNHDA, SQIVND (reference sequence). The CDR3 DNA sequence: TGTGCCAGTAGTCCGGGCAGCAGGCGCACTGAAGCTTTCTTT. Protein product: CASSPGSRRTEAFF.

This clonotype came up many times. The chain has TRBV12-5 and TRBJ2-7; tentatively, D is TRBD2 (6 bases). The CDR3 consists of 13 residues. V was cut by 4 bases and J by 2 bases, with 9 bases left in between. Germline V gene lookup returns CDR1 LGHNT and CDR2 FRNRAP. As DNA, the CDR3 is TGTGCTAGTGGTTCGACGGGAGCCTACGAGCAGTACTTC. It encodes CASGSTGAYEQYF.

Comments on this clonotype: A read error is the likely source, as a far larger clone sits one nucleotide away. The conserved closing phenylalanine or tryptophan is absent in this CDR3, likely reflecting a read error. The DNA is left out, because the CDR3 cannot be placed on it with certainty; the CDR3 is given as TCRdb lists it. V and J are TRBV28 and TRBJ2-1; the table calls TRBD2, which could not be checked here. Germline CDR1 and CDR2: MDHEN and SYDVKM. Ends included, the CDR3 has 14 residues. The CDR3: CASSPGREPDTQYL.

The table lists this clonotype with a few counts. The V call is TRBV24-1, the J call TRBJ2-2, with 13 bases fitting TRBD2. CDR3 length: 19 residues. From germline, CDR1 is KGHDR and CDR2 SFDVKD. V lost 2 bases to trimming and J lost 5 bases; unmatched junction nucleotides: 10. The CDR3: CATSDSKGLAGLMTGELFF. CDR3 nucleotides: TGTGCCACCAGTGATTCCAAGGGACTAGCGGGATTAATGACCGGGGAGCTGTTTTTT.